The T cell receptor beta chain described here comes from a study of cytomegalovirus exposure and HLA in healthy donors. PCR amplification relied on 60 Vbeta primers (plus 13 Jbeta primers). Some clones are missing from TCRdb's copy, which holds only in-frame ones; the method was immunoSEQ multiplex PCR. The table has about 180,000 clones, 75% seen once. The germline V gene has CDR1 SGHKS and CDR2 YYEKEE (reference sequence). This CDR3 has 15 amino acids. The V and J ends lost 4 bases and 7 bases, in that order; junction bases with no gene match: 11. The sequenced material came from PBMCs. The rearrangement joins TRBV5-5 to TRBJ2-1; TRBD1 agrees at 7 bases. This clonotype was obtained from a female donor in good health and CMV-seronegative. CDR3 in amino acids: CASSILQGLGNEQFF. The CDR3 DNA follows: TGTGCCAGCAGCATCCTACAGGGGTTAGGAAATGAGCAGTTCTTC.